This is a list of T cell receptor beta chains from one sample in a study of T cells in Graves' hyperthyroidism and ophthalmopathy. TCRdb re-derived calls from the multiplex PCR reads in MiXCR, one entry per CDR3 protein. The data contain hundreds of thousands of distinct CDR3 sequences, roughly 14% of them singletons. Sequencing was carried out using blood. These TCRs come from a man younger than 30 with Graves' ophthalmopathy. CDR3s include the opening cysteine and the closing phenylalanine or tryptophan. The order of the fields is J gene, V gene, D gene, CDR3 protein. The D gene is left open where the match is weak.

TRBJ2-1 | TRBV27 | NA | CASRSGGSSYNEQFF
TRBJ1-5 | TRBV27 | TRBD1 | CASSTGVPNQPQHF
TRBJ2-3 | TRBV6-1 | TRBD2 | CASSPRRLAVTDTQYF
TRBJ1-1 | TRBV20-1 | TRBD1 | CSALELGTGNTEAFF
TRBJ1-2 | TRBV7-8 | NA | CASSLKSRVLSYGYTF
TRBJ2-3 | TRBV6-2/TRBV6-3 | NA | CASSYGRITDTQYF
TRBJ2-5 | TRBV4-1 | NA | CASSPPGGDETQYF
TRBJ1-2 | TRBV25-1 | NA | CASSEMDLGGIGYTF
TRBJ1-2 | TRBV5-1 | NA | CASSLGYGENYGYTF
TRBJ2-3 | TRBV3-1 | TRBD2 | CASSQEFASGVFTDTQYF
TRBJ2-7 | TRBV4-1 | TRBD1 | CASSEGQSYEQYF
TRBJ2-7 | TRBV27 | TRBD1 | CASSSIGTAYEQYF
TRBJ2-7 | TRBV5-6 | NA | CASSSLRDGRSYEQYF
TRBJ2-1 | TRBV5-1 | TRBD1 | CASSWDREGNEQFF
TRBJ2-3 | TRBV18 | NA | CASSAQDTDTQYF
TRBJ2-1 | TRBV27 | NA | CASRRAHGEQFF
TRBJ2-2 | TRBV4-2 | TRBD2 | CASSQFHASGSTGELFF
TRBJ2-3 | TRBV18 | NA | CASSRVVGLPSTDTQYF
TRBJ2-1 | TRBV20-1 | TRBD2 | CSARPRAGGPGSYNEQFF